This T cell receptor (beta chain) was identified in a study of cytomegalovirus exposure and HLA in healthy donors. General study results and limits: Rare TCR sequences predominated, though certain public TCRs were found in many donors. Analysis performed later found 15,000 or so TCR beta sequences associated with HLA alleles at 0.05 false discovery rate.

The PCR had 60 Vbeta and 13 Jbeta primers. Sequenced by immunoSEQ multiplex PCR; TCRdb stores in-frame clones only, minus some. The sample includes tens of thousands of clones, over 65% of them seen just once. The donors were healthy bone marrow donors. Though probably carrying unrecorded immune exposures, donors were nominally healthy at sampling. The CDR3 consists of 18 residues. The ends were cut back, 0 bases at V and 2 bases at J, with 20 bases in the middle. Germline-derived CDR1 and CDR2 are KGHSH and LQKENI. With regard to this clone: Its antigen is undetermined.

The V and J genes are TRBV18 and TRBJ2-7; D is perhaps TRBD1 (6 bases). The TCR sequence derives from a man between 50 and 59 years old in good health and CMV-seropositive. Source material: PBMCs. The CDR3 DNA sequence: TGTGCCAGCTCACCACCGTTCATAGGACAGACTAACCCCTACGAGCAGTACTTC. It codes for CASSPPFIGQTNPYEQYF.